A selection of T cell receptor beta chains follows, all from one sample in a study of Ad26.COV2.S vaccination and SARS-CoV-2 variants. Method: immunoSEQ multiplex PCR; TCRdb's copy keeps in-frame clones and lacks some. The repertoire holds some 340,000 clones, with 70% to 90% as singletons. Sample: peripheral blood, taken in a trial of Ad26.COV2.S vaccine versus placebo. The receptor source for this set is a person aged 18-65 years who received the Ad26.COV2.S COVID-19 vaccine or a placebo. Both conserved end residues are part of each CDR3. The order of the fields is clone size, D gene, J gene, V gene, CDR3 protein, CDR3 DNA. D genes are given only for firm matches. The listing skips clone size in some rows; elsewhere it reads once, few, many or a size class.

clone_size: -; d_call: -; j_call: TRBJ1-6; v_call: TRBV7-6; cdr3_aa: CASSSLTGSGSPLHF; cdr3_nt: TGTGCCAGCAGCTCTCTCACAGGGTCTGGTTCACCCCTCCACTTT
clone_size: -; d_call: -; j_call: TRBJ2-3; v_call: TRBV19; cdr3_aa: CASSSRGGPGDTQYF; cdr3_nt: TGTGCCAGTAGTAGTAGGGGGGGGCCGGGGGATACGCAGTATTTT
clone_size: -; d_call: -; j_call: TRBJ1-3; v_call: TRBV5-1; cdr3_aa: CASSLDGGQSSGNTIYF; cdr3_nt: TGCGCCAGCAGCTTGGATGGAGGACAGAGCTCTGGAAACACCATATATTTT
clone_size: -; d_call: -; j_call: TRBJ2-7; v_call: TRBV19; cdr3_aa: CASRFSIGGSYEQYF; cdr3_nt: TGTGCCAGTAGATTTTCCATCGGGGGCTCCTACGAGCAGTACTTC
clone_size: -; d_call: -; j_call: TRBJ1-1; v_call: TRBV25-1; cdr3_aa: CASSEYGGTEAFF; cdr3_nt: TGTGCCAGCAGTGAATACGGGGGAACTGAAGCTTTCTTT
clone_size: -; d_call: TRBD2; j_call: TRBJ2-5; v_call: TRBV18; cdr3_aa: CASSPLSLAGVETQYF; cdr3_nt: TGTGCCAGCTCACCACTTAGCCTAGCGGGGGTGGAGACCCAGTACTTC
clone_size: -; d_call: -; j_call: TRBJ2-5; v_call: TRBV12-3/TRBV12-4; cdr3_aa: CASSARVRETQYF; cdr3_nt: TGTGCCAGCAGCGCCAGGGTCAGGGAGACCCAGTACTTC
clone_size: -; d_call: -; j_call: TRBJ1-3; v_call: TRBV5-8; cdr3_aa: CASSLIFGGTGNTIYF; cdr3_nt: TGTGCCAGCAGCTTGATCTTCGGGGGAACTGGAAACACCATATATTTT
clone_size: -; d_call: TRBD1; j_call: TRBJ1-2; v_call: TRBV6-1; cdr3_aa: CASSERQGTSYGYTF; cdr3_nt: TGTGCCAGCAGTGAAAGACAGGGCACTTCCTATGGCTACACCTTC
clone_size: -; d_call: -; j_call: TRBJ2-2; v_call: TRBV6-2/TRBV6-3; cdr3_aa: CASSYIRGGELFF; cdr3_nt: TGTGCCAGCAGTTACATCCGGGGCGGGGAGCTGTTTTTT
clone_size: -; d_call: -; j_call: TRBJ1-2; v_call: TRBV4-1; cdr3_aa: CASSQTDPRFGGYTF; cdr3_nt: TGCGCCAGCAGCCAAACCGACCCCAGATTTGGTGGCTACACCTTC
clone_size: -; d_call: -; j_call: TRBJ2-7; v_call: TRBV18; cdr3_aa: CASSPTGQVGLEQYF; cdr3_nt: TGTGCCAGCTCACCAACCGGGCAGGTGGGTCTGGAGCAGTACTTC
clone_size: -; d_call: -; j_call: TRBJ1-5; v_call: TRBV19; cdr3_aa: CASTLNRDNQPQHF; cdr3_nt: TGTGCCAGCACCCTGAACAGGGATAATCAGCCCCAGCATTTT
clone_size: -; d_call: TRBD1; j_call: TRBJ1-1; v_call: TRBV11-2; cdr3_aa: CASSLDLGTGTPSLF; cdr3_nt: TGTGCCAGCAGCTTAGACCTCGGGACAGGGACTCCCTCTCTCTTT
clone_size: -; d_call: -; j_call: TRBJ1-3; v_call: TRBV30; cdr3_aa: CAWSTGPPGSGNTIYF; cdr3_nt: TGTGCCTGGAGTACTGGGCCACCCGGCTCTGGAAACACCATATATTTT
clone_size: -; d_call: TRBD2; j_call: TRBJ2-2; v_call: TRBV2; cdr3_aa: CASSGGGTGELFF; cdr3_nt: TGTGCCAGCAGTGGCGGGGGAACCGGGGAGCTGTTTTTT
clone_size: -; d_call: -; j_call: TRBJ1-4; v_call: TRBV18; cdr3_aa: CASSRGGARNEKLFF; cdr3_nt: TGTGCCAGCTCGCGTGGAGGGGCCCGGAATGAAAAACTGTTTTTT
clone_size: -; d_call: -; j_call: TRBJ2-3; v_call: TRBV20-1; cdr3_aa: CSARFGDTQYF; cdr3_nt: TGCAGTGCTAGATTCGGTGATACGCAGTATTTT
clone_size: few; d_call: TRBD2; j_call: TRBJ2-2; v_call: TRBV2; cdr3_aa: CASSDGLVGTGELFF; cdr3_nt: TGTGCCAGCAGTGACGGACTAGTGGGGACCGGGGAGCTGTTTTTT
clone_size: -; d_call: -; j_call: TRBJ1-1; v_call: TRBV19; cdr3_aa: CASGAQANTEAFF; cdr3_nt: TGTGCCAGTGGGGCACAGGCGAACACTGAAGCTTTCTTT
clone_size: -; d_call: -; j_call: TRBJ1-2; v_call: TRBV27; cdr3_aa: CASSSKSRDPRGGYTF; cdr3_nt: TGTGCCAGCAGTTCTAAATCCCGGGACCCGCGGGGGGGCTACACCTTC
clone_size: once; d_call: -; j_call: TRBJ1-2; v_call: TRBV5-5; cdr3_aa: CASSFVGSGYGYTF; cdr3_nt: TGTGCCAGCAGCTTCGTGGGGTCAGGCTATGGCTACACCTTC
clone_size: -; d_call: TRBD2; j_call: TRBJ2-5; v_call: TRBV15; cdr3_aa: CATSRNGGEETQYF; cdr3_nt: TGTGCCACCAGTAGGAACGGGGGGGAGGAGACCCAGTACTTC
clone_size: -; d_call: -; j_call: TRBJ2-2; v_call: TRBV6-5; cdr3_aa: CASSTGIGELFF; cdr3_nt: TGTGCCAGCAGTACAGGGATAGGTGAGCTGTTTTTT